The rows below give T cell receptor beta chains drawn from one sample of a study of cytomegalovirus exposure and HLA in healthy donors. The data were produced by immunoSEQ multiplex PCR, yet TCRdb's version contains in-frame clones alone and is incomplete. Altogether about 35,000 clones are present, 70% to 85% being singletons, with the ten largest covering less than 4%. The sequenced sample consisted of PBMCs. Receptor source: a woman aged 18-29 years in good health and CMV-seronegative. The CDR3 runs from the conserved cysteine through the conserved F or W. The D gene is left open where the match is weak. Size is omitted from some rows. Given values are once, few, many or a class for expanded clones.

D gene	V gene	J gene	clone size	CDR3 DNA	CDR3 protein
.	TRBV13	TRBJ2-7	.	TGTGCCAGCAGCTTAGGAGAACCCCCTCTCGGTCAGTACTTC	CASSLGEPPLGQYF
.	TRBV9	TRBJ1-1	.	TGTGCCAGCAGCGATCCCGCCGGGGGGAACACTGAAGCTTTCTTT	CASSDPAGGNTEAFF
.	TRBV19	TRBJ1-5	.	TGTGCCAGCGCCGTCTTAGTGGGAGTGGATCAGCCCCAGCATTTT	CASAVLVGVDQPQHF
TRBD1	TRBV28	TRBJ2-7	once	TGTGCCAGCAGTTTGGTCAGGGGGAGCTACGAGCAGTACTTC	CASSLVRGSYEQYF
TRBD2	TRBV7-9	TRBJ2-3	.	TGTGCCAGCAGCTTAGGTAGCGGGAGGGCTAGGGTCACAGATACGCAGTATTTT	CASSLGSGRARVTDTQYF
.	TRBV4-2	TRBJ2-7	.	TGTGCCAGCAGCCAAGATGCGTTAGGGGTCAGCTACGAGCAGTACTTC	CASSQDALGVSYEQYF
.	TRBV5-5	TRBJ2-7	.	TGTGCCAGCAGCTTGGGGGTAGCGGACTCCTACGAGCAGTACTTC	CASSLGVADSYEQYF
TRBD2	TRBV28	TRBJ2-3	.	TGTGCCAGCAGTTCCTTGCCTAGCGGGAGAGGGGATACGCAGTATTTT	CASSSLPSGRGDTQYF
.	TRBV10-1	TRBJ2-1	.	TGCGCCAGCAGAGGGAGGTCCTACAATGAGCAGTTCTTC	CASRGRSYNEQFF
.	TRBV4-1	TRBJ2-1	.	TGCGCCAGCAGCCAAGGCGGTTACAATGAGCAGTTCTTC	CASSQGGYNEQFF
.	TRBV6-7	TRBJ2-7	.	TGTTCCCAGGCAGGGGAATACGAGCAGTACTTC	CSQAGEYEQYF
TRBD1	TRBV5-1	TRBJ2-7	.	TGCGCCAGCAGCTTGGCCGGGGGGACAGGGTATTACGAGCAGTACTTC	CASSLAGGTGYYEQYF
TRBD1	TRBV6-6	TRBJ1-5	.	TGTGCCAGCAGTGGACAGGGTGGCCAGCCCCAGCATTTT	CASSGQGGQPQHF
TRBD2	TRBV5-4	TRBJ2-7	.	TGTGCCAGCAGCTTGCTAGCGGGGTCCTACGAGCAGTACTTC	CASSLLAGSYEQYF
.	TRBV6-1	TRBJ2-7	.	TGTGCCAGCAGGACAGGGACTTCCAGCTACGAGCAGTACTTC	CASRTGTSSYEQYF
.	TRBV29-1	TRBJ1-3	.	TGCAGCGTACATACACAGGCGTACTCTGGAAACACCATATATTTT	CSVHTQAYSGNTIYF
TRBD1	TRBV4-2	TRBJ2-7	.	TGTGCCAGCAGCCTAGGACAGGGGCACGAGCAGTACTTC	CASSLGQGHEQYF
.	TRBV5-1	TRBJ2-7	.	TGCGCCAGCAGCCCGGGGGGCAGCGGAAAGGAGTACTTC	CASSPGGSGKEYF
.	TRBV6-6	TRBJ1-1	few	TGTGCCAGCTCCGACGCTCGAGGCAGTATCACTGAAGCTTTCTTT	CASSDARGSITEAFF
.	TRBV7-3	TRBJ1-1	.	TGTGCCAGCAGCTTAGGGGGACACGATGAAGCTTTCTTT	CASSLGGHDEAFF
.	TRBV5-6	TRBJ2-5	.	TGTGCCAGCAGCTTGGCACAGAACCTACAAGAGACCCAGTACTTC	CASSLAQNLQETQYF
TRBD1	TRBV7-8	TRBJ1-3	.	TGTGCCAGCAGCTTAACAGGGGCTCTCTCTGGAAACACCATATATTTT	CASSLTGALSGNTIYF
.	TRBV12-5	TRBJ1-2	.	TGTGCTAGTGGTCTAAACACAGGGCTTGGCTACACCTTC	CASGLNTGLGYTF
TRBD1	TRBV27	TRBJ1-2	once	TGTGCCAGCAGTTCGTTCGGACAGGGGGCCGGGAACTATGGCTACACCTTC	CASSSFGQGAGNYGYTF
TRBD2	TRBV10-2	TRBJ2-4	.	TGCGCCAGCAGTGAGTCGACTAGCGGGAGCATTCAGTACTTC	CASSESTSGSIQYF
TRBD2	TRBV11-2	TRBJ2-7	.	TGTGCCAGCAGCTTACTAAATAGCGGGTCCTACGAGCAGTACTTC	CASSLLNSGSYEQYF
.	TRBV6-5	TRBJ2-7	.	TGTGCCAGCAGTTACGAGGGCGTGAGCTACGAGCAGTACTTC	CASSYEGVSYEQYF
TRBD2	TRBV6-1	TRBJ2-1	.	TGTGCCAGCAGTGCCGGGACTAGCGGGAGCGATGAGCAGTTCTTC	CASSAGTSGSDEQFF
.	TRBV6-6	TRBJ1-5	.	TGTGCCAGCAGCGTCATCATTGAGAATCAGCCCCAGCATTTT	CASSVIIENQPQHF
TRBD1	TRBV7-3	TRBJ1-6	.	TGTGCCAGCAGCTCCGGACAGGGAGATAATTCACCCCTCCACTTT	CASSSGQGDNSPLHF
TRBD1	TRBV19	TRBJ1-1	medium-sized	TGTGCCAGTAGTATTGTTTTCAGGGGGCGGACTGAAGCTTTCTTT	CASSIVFRGRTEAFF
.	TRBV29-1	TRBJ2-7	.	TGCAGCGTGACCGGGACAAACTACGAGCAGTACTTC	CSVTGTNYEQYF
TRBD1	TRBV4-3	TRBJ2-7	.	TGCGCCAGCAGCCAAGATTCCTTTGCGACAGGGTACTACGAGCAGTACTTC	CASSQDSFATGYYEQYF
.	TRBV23-1	TRBJ2-6	.	TGCGCCAGCAGGGACTCGACGAGATCTGGGGCCAACGTCCTGACTTTC	CASRDSTRSGANVLTF
.	TRBV6-4	TRBJ2-2	.	TGTGCCAGCAGTGTTTCTAGCGAACACACCGGGGAGCTGTTTTTT	CASSVSSEHTGELFF
.	TRBV21-1	TRBJ2-5	once	TGTGCCAGCAGCAGCGTTCCCCAAGGAGTTATGAGGGAGACCCAGTACTTC	CASSSVPQGVMRETQYF
TRBD2	TRBV28	TRBJ2-5	.	TGTGACAGCAGTTTATCCTCCGCTAGCGGGAGAGGCGAGACCCAGTACTTC	CDSSLSSASGRGETQYF
TRBD1	TRBV7-7	TRBJ2-7	once	TGTGCCAGCAGCTTTGGGACAGGGGGCTACGAGCAGTACTTC	CASSFGTGGYEQYF
.	TRBV4-1	TRBJ1-5	.	TGCGCCAGCAGCCAAGGCCCACAGGGAAGCAATCAGCCCCAGCATTTT	CASSQGPQGSNQPQHF
TRBD2	TRBV7-9	TRBJ2-7	.	TGTTCCAGCAGCTCCGGGGGAGGGAACTACGAGCAGTACTTC	CSSSSGGGNYEQYF
TRBD1	TRBV11-3	TRBJ1-4	few	TGTGCCAGCAGCTTCAATGGGGACAGGGGTCGTGAAAAACTGTTTTTT	CASSFNGDRGREKLFF
TRBD2	TRBV11-2	TRBJ2-5	.	TGTGCCAGCAGCTTAGCGGGGGGGACTCAAGAGACCCAGTACTTC	CASSLAGGTQETQYF
.	TRBV7-9	TRBJ1-1	.	TGTGCCAGCAGTCGAGAGGGGGACACTGAAGCTTTCTTT	CASSREGDTEAFF
TRBD1	TRBV27	TRBJ2-7	.	TGTGCCAGCAGTCCCACCGGGACAGGGTGGTACGAGCAGTACTTC	CASSPTGTGWYEQYF
.	TRBV19	TRBJ1-1	.	TGTGCCAGTAGTACCAGTTTGAACACTGAAGCTTTCTTT	CASSTSLNTEAFF